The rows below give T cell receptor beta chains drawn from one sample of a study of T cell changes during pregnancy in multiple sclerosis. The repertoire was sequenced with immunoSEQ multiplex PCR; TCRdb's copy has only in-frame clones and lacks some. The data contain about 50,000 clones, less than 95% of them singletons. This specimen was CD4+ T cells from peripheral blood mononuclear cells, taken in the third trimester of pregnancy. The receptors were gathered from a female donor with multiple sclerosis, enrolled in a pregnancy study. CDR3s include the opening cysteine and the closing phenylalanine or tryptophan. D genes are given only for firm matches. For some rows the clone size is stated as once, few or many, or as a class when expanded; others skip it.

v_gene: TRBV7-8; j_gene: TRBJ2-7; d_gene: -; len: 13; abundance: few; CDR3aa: CASSPKGGVEQYF; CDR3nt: TGTGCCAGCAGCCCAAAAGGGGGTGTCGAGCAGTACTTC
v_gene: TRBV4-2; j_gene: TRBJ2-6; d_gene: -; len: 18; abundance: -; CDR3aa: CASSQESRTGSGANVLTF; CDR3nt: TGTGCCAGCAGCCAAGAGAGCCGAACGGGCTCTGGGGCCAACGTCCTGACTTTC
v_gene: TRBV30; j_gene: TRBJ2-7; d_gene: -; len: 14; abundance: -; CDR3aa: CAWSVSSGPYEQYF; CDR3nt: TGTGCCTGGAGTGTGTCGTCAGGTCCCTACGAGCAGTACTTC
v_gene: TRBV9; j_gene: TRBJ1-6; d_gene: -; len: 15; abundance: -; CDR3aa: CASSVAGLPNSPLHF; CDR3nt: TGTGCCAGCAGCGTAGCCGGACTCCCAAATTCACCCCTCCACTTT
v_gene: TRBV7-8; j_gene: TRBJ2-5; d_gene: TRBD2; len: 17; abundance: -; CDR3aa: CASSSPGEAGLQETQYF; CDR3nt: TGTGCCAGCAGCTCCCCCGGGGAAGCGGGATTGCAAGAGACCCAGTACTTC
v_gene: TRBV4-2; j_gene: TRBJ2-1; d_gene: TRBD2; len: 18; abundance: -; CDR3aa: CASSQHPAGTSGREEQFF; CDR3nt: TGTGCCAGCAGCCAGCACCCGGCCGGGACTAGCGGGAGAGAAGAGCAGTTCTTC
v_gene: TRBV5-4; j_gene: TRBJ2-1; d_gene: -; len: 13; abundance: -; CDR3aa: CASSFGARNEQFF; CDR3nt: TGTGCCAGCAGCTTTGGAGCGAGGAATGAGCAGTTCTTC
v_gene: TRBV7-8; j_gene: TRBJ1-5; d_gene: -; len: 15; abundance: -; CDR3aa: CASSLDRTANQPQHF; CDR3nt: TGTGCCAGCAGCTTAGACCGGACAGCCAATCAGCCCCAGCATTTT
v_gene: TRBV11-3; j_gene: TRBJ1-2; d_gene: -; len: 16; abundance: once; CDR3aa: CASSYVPGEPNYGYTF; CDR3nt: TGTGCCAGCAGCTATGTCCCAGGGGAACCTAACTATGGCTACACCTTC
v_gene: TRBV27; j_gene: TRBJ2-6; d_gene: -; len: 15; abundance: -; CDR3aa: CASSFDISGANVLTF; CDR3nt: TGTGCCAGCAGTTTCGACATCTCTGGGGCCAACGTCCTGACTTTC
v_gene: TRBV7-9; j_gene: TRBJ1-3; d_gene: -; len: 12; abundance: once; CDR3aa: CASRRSGNTIYF; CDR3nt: TGTGCCAGCCGTCGCTCTGGAAACACCATATATTTT
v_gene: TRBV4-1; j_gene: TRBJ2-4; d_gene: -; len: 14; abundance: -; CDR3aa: CASSQDYGENIQYF; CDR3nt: TGCGCCAGCAGCCAAGATTACGGGGAAAACATTCAGTACTTC
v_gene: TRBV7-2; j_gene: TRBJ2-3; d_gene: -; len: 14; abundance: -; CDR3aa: CASSLTVAADTQYF; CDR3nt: TGTGCCAGCAGCTTAACTGTTGCGGCAGATACGCAGTATTTT
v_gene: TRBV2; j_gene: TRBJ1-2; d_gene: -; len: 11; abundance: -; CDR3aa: CASSEARSYTF; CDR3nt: TGTGCCAGCAGTGAAGCCAGGAGCTACACCTTC
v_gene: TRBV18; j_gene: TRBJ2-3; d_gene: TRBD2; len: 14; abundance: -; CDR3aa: CASSPGLAADTQYF; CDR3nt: TGTGCCAGCTCTCCGGGACTAGCCGCAGATACGCAGTATTTT
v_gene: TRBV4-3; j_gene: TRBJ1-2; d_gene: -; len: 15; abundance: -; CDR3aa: CASSRKGGDWDGYTF; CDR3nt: TGCGCCAGCAGCCGAAAAGGGGGGGATTGGGATGGCTACACCTTC
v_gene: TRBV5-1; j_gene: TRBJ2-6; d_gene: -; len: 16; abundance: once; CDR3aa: CASSLVRDSGANVLTF; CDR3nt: TGCGCCAGCAGCTTGGTCCGGGACTCTGGGGCCAACGTCCTGACTTTC
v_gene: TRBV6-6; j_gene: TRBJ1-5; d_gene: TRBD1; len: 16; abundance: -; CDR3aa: CASSYPTGTGGQPQHF; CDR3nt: TGTGCCAGCAGTTACCCCACCGGGACAGGGGGTCAGCCCCAGCATTTT
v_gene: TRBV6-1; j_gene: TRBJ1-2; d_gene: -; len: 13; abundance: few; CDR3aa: CASRPDKIYGYTF; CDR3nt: TGTGCCAGCAGGCCGGACAAGATCTATGGCTACACCTTC
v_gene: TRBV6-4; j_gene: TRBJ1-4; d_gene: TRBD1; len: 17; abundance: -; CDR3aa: CASSDSPRQGMSEKLFF; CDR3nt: TGTGCCAGCAGTGACTCCCCAAGACAGGGTATGAGTGAAAAACTGTTTTTT
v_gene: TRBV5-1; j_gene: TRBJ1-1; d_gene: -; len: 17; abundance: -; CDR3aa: CASSLAQGSSKNTEAFF; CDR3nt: TGCGCCAGCAGCTTGGCCCAGGGGAGTAGTAAGAACACTGAAGCTTTCTTT
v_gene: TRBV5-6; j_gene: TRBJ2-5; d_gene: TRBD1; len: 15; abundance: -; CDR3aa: CASSSPDRKEETQYF; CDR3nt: TGTGCCAGCAGCAGCCCGGACAGGAAAGAGGAGACCCAGTACTTC
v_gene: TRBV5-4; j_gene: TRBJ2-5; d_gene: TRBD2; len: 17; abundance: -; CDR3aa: CASSLGTSGGNQETQYF; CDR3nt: TGTGCCAGCAGCTTGGGGACTAGCGGGGGGAACCAAGAGACCCAGTACTTC
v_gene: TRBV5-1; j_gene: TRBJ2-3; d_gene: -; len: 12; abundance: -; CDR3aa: CASSLELDTQYF; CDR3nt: TGCGCCAGCAGCTTGGAGCTTGATACGCAGTATTTT
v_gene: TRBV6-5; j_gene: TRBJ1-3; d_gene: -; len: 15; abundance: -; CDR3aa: CASRTGPRSGNTIYF; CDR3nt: TGTGCCAGCAGGACAGGACCAAGGAGTGGAAACACCATATATTTT
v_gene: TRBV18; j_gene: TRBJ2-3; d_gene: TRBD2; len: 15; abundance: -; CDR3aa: CASSPRSGGRDTQYF; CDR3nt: TGTGCCAGCTCACCACGTAGCGGGGGGCGAGATACGCAGTATTTT
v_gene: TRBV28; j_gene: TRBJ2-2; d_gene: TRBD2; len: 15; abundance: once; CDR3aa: CASSSPPPGGPELFF; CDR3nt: TGTGCCAGCAGTTCGCCCCCGCCGGGAGGCCCCGAACTGTTTTTT
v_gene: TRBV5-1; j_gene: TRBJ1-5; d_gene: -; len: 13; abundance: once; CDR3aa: CASSPQGNQPQHF; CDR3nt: TGCGCCAGCAGCCCACAGGGAAATCAGCCCCAGCATTTT
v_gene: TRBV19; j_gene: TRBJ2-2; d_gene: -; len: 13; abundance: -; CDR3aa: CASSIGLGGELFF; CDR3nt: TGTGCCAGTAGTATTGGGTTGGGAGGTGAGCTGTTTTTT
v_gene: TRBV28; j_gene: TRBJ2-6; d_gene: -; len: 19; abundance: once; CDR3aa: CASSLKARWGPSGANVLTF; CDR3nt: TGTGCCAGCAGTTTAAAAGCGAGGTGGGGGCCCTCTGGGGCCAACGTCCTGACTTTC
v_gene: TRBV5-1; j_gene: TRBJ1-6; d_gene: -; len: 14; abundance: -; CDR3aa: CASSLEDSNSPLHF; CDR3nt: TGCGCCAGCAGCTTGGAAGACAGTAATTCACCCCTCCACTTT
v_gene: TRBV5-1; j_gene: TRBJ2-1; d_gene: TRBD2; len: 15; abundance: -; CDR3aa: CASSPRGGSADEQFF; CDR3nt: TGCGCCAGCAGCCCGCGGGGGGGCTCAGCGGATGAGCAGTTCTTC
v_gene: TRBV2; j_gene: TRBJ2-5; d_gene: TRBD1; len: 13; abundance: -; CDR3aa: CASGTGAQETQYF; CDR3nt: TGTGCCAGCGGGACAGGGGCCCAAGAGACCCAGTACTTC
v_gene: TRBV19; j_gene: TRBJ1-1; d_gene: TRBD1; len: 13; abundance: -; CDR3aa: CASSLQGDTEAFF; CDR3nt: TGTGCCAGTAGTCTACAGGGGGACACTGAAGCTTTCTTT
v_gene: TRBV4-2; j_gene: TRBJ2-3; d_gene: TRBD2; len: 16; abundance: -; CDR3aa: CASSRQLAGPTDTQYF; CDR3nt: TGTGCCAGCAGCCGTCAACTAGCGGGACCCACAGATACGCAGTATTTT
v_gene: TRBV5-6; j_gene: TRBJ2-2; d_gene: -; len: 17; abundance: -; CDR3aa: CASSSPSGESNTGELFF; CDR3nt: TGTGCCAGCAGCTCGCCCTCGGGGGAATCGAACACCGGGGAGCTGTTTTTT
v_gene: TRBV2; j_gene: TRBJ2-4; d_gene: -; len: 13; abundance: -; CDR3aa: CASSIGPSRIQYF; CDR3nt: TGTGCCAGCAGCATAGGTCCTAGTAGGATTCAGTACTTC
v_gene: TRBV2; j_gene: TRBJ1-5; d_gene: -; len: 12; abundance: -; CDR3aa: CASLGGNQPQHF; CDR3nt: TGTGCCAGCCTCGGGGGCAATCAGCCCCAGCATTTT
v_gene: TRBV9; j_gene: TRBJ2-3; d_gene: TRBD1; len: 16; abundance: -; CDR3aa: CASSVGGTGGTDTQYF; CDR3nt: TGTGCCAGCAGCGTAGGAGGGACAGGGGGCACAGATACGCAGTATTTT
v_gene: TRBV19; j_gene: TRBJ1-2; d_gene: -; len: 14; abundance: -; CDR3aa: CASSMGDADYGYTF; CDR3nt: TGTGCCAGTAGTATGGGAGACGCTGACTATGGCTACACCTTC
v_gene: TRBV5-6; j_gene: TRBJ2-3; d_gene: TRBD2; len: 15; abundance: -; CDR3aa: CASSLGSAGGDTQYF; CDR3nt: TGTGCCAGCAGCTTGGGCTCAGCGGGAGGAGATACGCAGTATTTT
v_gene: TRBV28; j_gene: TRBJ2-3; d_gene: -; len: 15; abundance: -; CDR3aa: CASFPPGSSTDTQYF; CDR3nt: TGTGCCAGCTTCCCTCCAGGAAGTAGCACAGATACGCAGTATTTT
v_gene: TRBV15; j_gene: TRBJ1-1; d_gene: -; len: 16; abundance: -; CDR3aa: CATSRDLPGRNTEAFF; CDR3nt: TGTGCCACCAGCAGAGATCTCCCAGGGCGTAACACTGAAGCTTTCTTT
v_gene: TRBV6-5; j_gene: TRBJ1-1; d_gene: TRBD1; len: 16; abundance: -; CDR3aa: CASSSRTGGGNTEAFF; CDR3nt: TGTGCCAGCAGTTCCAGGACAGGGGGCGGGAACACTGAAGCTTTCTTT
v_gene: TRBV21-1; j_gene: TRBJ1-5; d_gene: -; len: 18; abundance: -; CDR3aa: CASSPRDRGKDVWQPQHF; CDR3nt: TGTGCCAGCAGCCCCCGGGACAGGGGGAAAGATGTGTGGCAGCCCCAGCATTTT
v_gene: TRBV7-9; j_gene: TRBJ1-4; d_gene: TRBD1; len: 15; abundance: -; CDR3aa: CASSSRQGPSEKLFF; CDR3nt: TGTGCCAGCAGCTCCAGACAGGGACCTAGCGAAAAACTGTTTTTT
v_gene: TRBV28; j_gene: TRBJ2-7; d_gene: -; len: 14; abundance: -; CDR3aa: CASIPDGGTYEQYF; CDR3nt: TGTGCCAGCATCCCCGACGGCGGAACCTACGAGCAGTACTTC
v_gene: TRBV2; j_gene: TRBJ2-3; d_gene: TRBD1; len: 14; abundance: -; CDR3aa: CASNEDRGTDTQYF; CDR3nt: TGTGCCAGCAACGAGGACAGGGGAACAGATACGCAGTATTTT